Presented here are 16 T cell receptor beta chains from one specimen sequenced in a study of T-cell reconstitution after alpha-beta-depleted transplantation in children. This sample's TCRbeta library carried unique molecular identifier barcodes. TCRdb re-derived calls from the PCR reads in MiXCR, one entry per CDR3 protein. The table shows fewer than 700,000 distinct CDR3 sequences, with 10% to 15% occurring only once. The specimen comprised PBMCs, mostly from graft donor cells, sampled 360 days after TCRalphabeta/CD19-depleted stem cell transplant. The receptors were sampled from a male patient under 18 who had a stem cell transplant for acute myeloid leukemia, so the T cells may come from the graft donor.

This clonotype was recorded at least ten times. V and J are TRBV29-1 and TRBJ2-1; TRBD2 agrees at 7 bases. The CDR3 loop spans 13 amino acids. V lost 2 bases, J lost 11 bases, and 9 bases stayed unmatched. The germline V gene encodes CDR1 SQVTM and CDR2 ANQGSEA. CDR3 nucleotides: TGCAGCGTTGAACCAGCGGGGCAAATTAAGCAGTTCTTC. Amino acid sequence: CSVEPAGQIKQFF.

This rearrangement joins TRBV7-8 to TRBJ2-1; 11 bases line up with TRBD2. V lost 7 bases to trimming and J lost 7 bases; unmatched junction nucleotides: 15. The CDR3 consists of 17 residues. The germline V gene encodes CDR1 SGHVS and CDR2 FQNEAQ. Written as DNA, the CDR3 is TGTGCCAGCAACCCGACTAGCGGGAAACGATTCCTTAATGAGCAGTTCTTC. Protein: CASNPTSGKRFLNEQFF.

The chain employs TRBV29-1 and TRBJ2-5; D remains ambiguous. The V and J ends lost 4 bases and 5 bases respectively, with 14 bases between them. In germline, CDR1 is SQVTM, CDR2 ANQGSEA. The CDR3 covers 13 residues. The CDR3 sequence: CSVGIRPHETQYF. CDR3 coding DNA: TGCAGCGTTGGGATTCGGCCACACGAGACCCAGTACTTC.

The DNA for the CDR3 is TGTGCCAGCAGTTACTCGACCGCAGGGGTTCTCAGAGAGACCCAGTACTTC. This sequence encodes CASSYSTAGVLRETQYF. The chain recombines TRBV6-2 or TRBV6-3 with TRBJ2-5; D might be TRBD1 (6 bases). The germline gives CDR1 MNHEY, CDR2 SVGEGT. This CDR3 comprises 17 residues. Trimming stripped 0 bases from V and 4 bases from J, with 18 bases between.

V is TRBV28 and J is TRBJ2-2; 7 nucleotides line up with TRBD2. The CDR3 loop spans 16 amino acids. Losses at the gene ends were 4 bases for V and 6 bases for J; bases not matched to a gene: 11. CDR1 is MDHEN, CDR2 SYDVKM, per germline. CDR3 protein: CASSSIRGSVAGELFF. CDR3 DNA: TGTGCCAGCAGTTCCATACGCGGGAGCGTCGCCGGGGAGCTGTTTTTT. Based on the CDR3 plus reference TRBV28 and TRBJ2-2, the full variable domain is DVKVTQSSRYLVKRTGEKVFLECVQDMDHENMFWYRQDPGLGLRLIYFSYDVKMKEKGDIPEGYSVSREKKERFSLILESASTNQTSMYLCASSSIRGSVAGELFFGEGSRLTVL.

This clonotype was seen only a few times. This chain uses TRBV12-3 or TRBV12-4 with TRBJ2-7; D remains ambiguous. This CDR3 is built from 14 residues. The V and J ends lost 1 base and 6 bases respectively, with 13 bases between them. The CDR3 DNA follows: TGTGCCAGCAGTTTAGTCACCGAAGTGAGCGAGCAGTACTTC. It specifies CASSLVTEVSEQYF.

This clonotype came up many times. The J gene is TRBJ2-7, the V gene TRBV12-3 or TRBV12-4; tentatively, D is TRBD2 (6 bases). V dropped 4 bases and J dropped 4 bases, with 14 bases sitting between them. This CDR3 comprises 14 residues. CDR3 sequence (DNA): TGTGCCAGCAGTTCCCGGGAGCCTCAATACGAGCAGTACTTC. Its translation: CASSSREPQYEQYF.

There are a few counts of this clonotype. The chain carries TRBV7-6 and TRBJ2-2; 8 nucleotides line up with TRBD2. The junction had 3 bases not matched to a gene; V was cut back by 1 base and J by 2 bases. Germline lookup yields CDR1 SGHVS and CDR2 FNYEAQ. The CDR3 spans 16 residues. CDR3 residues: CASSLDREGNTGELFF. The CDR3 coding sequence is TGTGCCAGCAGCTTAGATCGGGAGGGCAACACCGGGGAGCTGTTTTTT.

V gene TRBV6-1 combines with J gene TRBJ2-7; D is possibly TRBD1 or TRBD2 (5 bases each). Trimming removed 6 bases from V and 3 bases from J, with 12 bases in between. The CDR3 spans 13 residues. Germline V gene data show CDR1 as MNHNS and CDR2 as SASEGT. DNA for the CDR3: TGTGCCAGCAGCCCCCGGGACCTCTACGAGCAGTACTTC. This encodes CASSPRDLYEQYF.

This clonotype was counted once. The V gene is TRBV7-2, the J gene TRBJ2-1; the match to TRBD2 covers 14 bases. Germline loops: CDR1 SGHTA, CDR2 FQGNSA. After removal of 0 bases from V and 1 base from J, the junction contained 5 bases not matched to a gene. This CDR3 spans 19 amino acids. The CDR3 DNA reads TGTGCCAGCAGCTTAGCGGGAGGACTAGCGGGAGGATCCTACAATGAGCAGTTCTTC. Translated: CASSLAGGLAGGSYNEQFF.

This clonotype was seen a handful of times. V gene TRBV28 combines with J gene TRBJ2-5; D is perhaps TRBD1 or TRBD2 (5 bases each). Trimming left V 7 bases short and J 5 bases short, with 17 bases between. Germline CDR1 reads MDHEN; CDR2 reads SYDVKM. This CDR3 has 14 residues. The CDR3 protein is CASIPGGWLETQYF. DNA for the CDR3: TGTGCCAGCATTCCTGGGGGATGGCTCGAGACCCAGTACTTC.

This chain links TRBV10-3 with TRBJ2-2; maybe TRBD2 (6 bases). The germline V and J ends were trimmed by 0 bases and 2 bases, with 10 bases remaining between them. Germline V gives CDR1 ENHRY, CDR2 SYGVKD. There are 16 residues in the CDR3. CDR3 in DNA: TGTGCCATCAGTGAGTCGGCGGGATTAAACACCGGGGAGCTGTTTTTT. Amino acid sequence: CAISESAGLNTGELFF.

A note on this clonotype: One end of the junction varies from germline; a read error may be responsible. For the CDR3, the DNA is TGTGCTAGCAGCTTAGACCCCAGGGGGCACACCGGGGAGCTGTTTTTT. Translation: CASSLDPRGHTGELFF. The rearrangement joins TRBV7-7 to TRBJ2-2, with 8 bases fitting TRBD1. The germline V gene has CDR1 SSHAT and CDR2 FNYEAQ (reference sequence). CDR3 size: 16 residues.

The rearrangement joins TRBV28 to TRBJ2-1, with D possibly being TRBD2 (5 bases). Per germline, CDR1 MDHEN and CDR2 SYDVKM. The CDR3 runs 15 residues. The V end was cut by 2 bases, the J end by 4 bases, with 12 bases between. The chain's CDR3 is CASSLGGLFYNEQFF. The DNA of the CDR3 is TGTGCCAGCAGTTTAGGAGGCCTTTTTTACAATGAGCAGTTCTTC.

This clonotype was observed a few times. V gene TRBV7-3 combines with J gene TRBJ2-1; the match to TRBD2 covers 12 bases. V was pared by 3 bases and J by 9 bases, with 12 bases of the junction left unmatched. Germline V gene data show CDR1 as SGHTA and CDR2 as FQGTGA. This CDR3 is 17 amino acids long. The CDR3 reads CASSFGTSGPVDAEQFF. CDR3 DNA: TGTGCCAGCAGCTTCGGGACTAGCGGGCCCGTTGATGCTGAGCAGTTCTTC.

This clonotype was recorded many times. This chain links TRBV5-1 with TRBJ1-1; 10 positions match TRBD1. CDR3 size: 14 residues. CDR1 is SGHRS and CDR2 is YFSETQ in the germline V gene. The trim removed 3 bases at V and 7 bases at J, leaving 6 bases unmatched. The CDR3 is CASSSWTGGGEAFF. Written as DNA, the CDR3 is TGCGCCAGCAGCTCCTGGACAGGGGGAGGTGAAGCTTTCTTT. Filled out from reference TRBV5-1 and TRBJ1-1, the complete variable domain reads KAGVTQTPRYLIKTRGQQVTLSCSPISGHRSVSWYQQTPGQGLQFLFEYFSETQRNKGNFPGRFSGRQFSNSRSEMNVSTLELGDSALYLCASSSWTGGGEAFFGQGTRLTVV.